The 29 T cell receptor beta chains listed next were all sequenced from one sample in a study of tissue T cells after allogeneic stem cell transplantation. Time point specified: mouse harvest day 14 after allogeneic transplant. The graft held 10^6 splenic CD5+ T cells and 10^7 T-cell-depleted bone marrow cells. The repertoire was sequenced with immunoSEQ multiplex PCR; TCRdb's copy has only in-frame clones and lacks some. The data contain thousands of clones, roughly 50% of them singletons. Sequencing input: lymph node tissue. The receptor source for this set is a female BALB/c mouse given C57BL/6 T cells with graft-versus-host disease after an allogeneic hematopoietic cell transplant.

In regard to this clone: Gene and germline names: mouse. The CDR3 loop reads CASSHGTANSDYTF. The CDR3 DNA, read in part, is TGTGCCAGCAGTCACGGGACAGCAAACTCCGACTACACC. The J gene is TRBJ1-2, the V gene TRBV26; 7 bases are shared with TRBD1. The sequence runs out 1 residue before the end of the CDR3; the remainder is reconstructed from the germline J gene. Germline V gene sequence: CDR1 KGHPV, CDR2 FQNQEV (reference sequence). V was clipped by 4 bases and J by 0 bases; unmatched bases: 2. The CDR3 runs 14 residues.

Of note for this clone: The junction departs from the called germline gene at one end, perhaps through a read error. Mouse gene names and germline throughout. Sequencing ends 1 residue short of the CDR3 end; the germline J gene provides the rest. This chain uses TRBV13-2 with TRBJ2-4; D is ambiguous. In germline, CDR1 is NNHNN, CDR2 SYGAGS (reference sequence). The CDR3 length is 11 residues. CDR3: CASSDKNTLYF. The CDR3 DNA, read in part, is TGTGCCAGCAGTGACAAAAACACCTTGTAC.

This clone was detected a few times. Gene names are mouse gene names. The read ends 1 residue shy of where the CDR3 ends; the end is completed using the germline J gene. V and J are TRBV5 and TRBJ2-3; 9 positions agree with TRBD2. Germline CDR1 LGHNA, CDR2 YNLKQL (reference sequence). This CDR3 comprises 17 residues. Trimming at V came to 0 bases and at J to 0 bases, leaving 4 bases not matched to a gene. CDR3 amino acids: CASSQDLGGSSAETLYF. Partial CDR3 DNA: TGTGCCAGCAGCCAAGATCTGGGGGGGTCTAGTGCAGAAACGCTGTAT.

Points on this clone: The gene names given are mouse names. The read ends 1 residue shy of where the CDR3 ends; the end is completed using the germline J gene. The rearrangement links TRBV26 to TRBJ2-7; 11 nucleotides line up with TRBD2. CDR1 is KGHPV, CDR2 FQNQEV, per germline (reference sequence). The CDR3 has 14 amino acids. The V and J ends lost 5 bases and 4 bases, in that order; junction bases with no gene match: 4. This CDR3 is CASSARDWGYEQYF. Incomplete CDR3 DNA: TGTGCCAGCAGTGCCAGGGACTGGGGGTATGAACAGTAC.

This clone was found a few times. The gene names here belong to mouse. The read falls 1 residue short of the CDR3 end, and the missing part is taken from the germline J gene. The chain links TRBV3 to TRBJ2-3, with unresolved D. V shed 1 base and J shed 0 bases, with 5 bases lying between them. Germline V CDR1 and CDR2: SNHLY, FYNGKV (reference sequence). The CDR3 covers 14 residues. The CDR3 sequence is CASSLEHSAETLYF. The sequenced CDR3 bases are TGTGCCAGCAGCTTAGAGCACAGTGCAGAAACGCTGTAT.

This clone is medium-sized (0.01 to 0.1%) in the sample. Gene names and germline match the mouse. The CDR3 is cut off 1 residue early in the read; its end comes from the germline J gene. V gene TRBV13-2 combines with J gene TRBJ1-4, with D maybe TRBD1 (6 bases). V lost 5 bases and J lost 3, with 11 bases in between. Germline V lookup: CDR1 NNHNN, CDR2 SYGAGS (reference sequence). The CDR3 length is 14 residues. The CDR3 loop is CASGPGTTNERLFF. Incomplete CDR3 DNA: TGTGCCAGCGGCCCCGGGACAACCAACGAAAGATTATTT.

About this clone itself: Genes and germline are mouse. The read finishes 1 residue shy of the CDR3 end, and the germline J gene is used to complete it. The chain joins TRBV26 to TRBJ1-4; the D is unclear. The CDR3 runs to 12 residues. The ends were cut back, 3 bases at V and 4 bases at J, with 3 bases in the middle. Germline values: CDR1 KGHPV, CDR2 FQNQEV (reference sequence). CDR3 DNA (partial): TGTGCCAGCAGTCTCGGCAACGAAAGATTATTT. Translating gives CASSLGNERLF. The full CDR3 sequence reads CASSLGNERLFF.

Only a few counts were recorded for this clone. The gene symbols are mouse symbols. The DNA ends 1 residue before the CDR3 does, and the rest of the CDR3 is filled in from the germline J gene. The chain links TRBV31 to TRBJ1-2, with D possibly matching TRBD1 (6 bases). V was clipped by 0 bases and J by 6 bases, with 11 bases between them. Germline loops: CDR1 GKSSPN, CDR2 SITVG. There are 13 residues in the CDR3. The CDR3 reads CAWSLKGGPDYTF. CDR3 bases read: TGTGCCTGGAGTCTAAAGGGGGGCCCCGACTACACC.

This clone was detected a few times. Any gene name here is a mouse gene name. The read comes to an end 1 residue before the CDR3 does, leaving the germline J gene to fill in the end. The V call is TRBV24, the J call TRBJ1-5; TRBD1 might be the D (6 bases). The germline V and J ends were trimmed by 2 bases and 0 bases, with 11 bases remaining between them. The germline V gene encodes CDR1 KGHTA and CDR2 FRNEEI. This CDR3 spans 16 amino acids. CDR3 residues: CASSLSRGDNNQAPLF. The sequenced CDR3 bases are TGTGCCAGCAGTCTGAGCAGGGGTGATAACAACCAGGCTCCGCTT.

In the case of this clone: Mouse gene names and germline throughout. The chain's CDR3 is CASSLSDRSSYEQYF. CDR3 bases read: TGTGCCAGCAGTCTGTCGGACAGGAGCTCCTATGAACAGTAC. The V and J genes are TRBV24 and TRBJ2-7; 7 bases align to TRBD1. The read stops 1 residue short of the end of the CDR3; the missing end is completed from the germline J gene. This CDR3 has 15 amino acids. Germline values: CDR1 KGHTA, CDR2 FRNEEI. V gave up 1 base and J gave up 0 bases; unmatched junction bases: 3.

As regards this clone: The genes and germline here are from mouse. The CDR3 end lies 1 residue beyond the end of the read and is filled in from the germline J gene. V is TRBV2 and J is TRBJ2-5; 13 bases are a match to TRBD2. The germline CDR1 and CDR2 sequences are LGHNA and YSYQKL. This CDR3 region has 20 residues. The V gene end was trimmed by 0 bases and the J gene end by 3 bases; junction bases not matched to a gene: 12. The CDR3 protein is CASSQDIRTGGALWQDTQYF. Incomplete CDR3 DNA: TGTGCCAGCAGCCAAGATATTAGGACTGGGGGGGCGCTTTGGCAAGACACCCAGTAC.

By sample fraction, this clone is medium-sized (0.01 to 0.1%). All gene names here are mouse names. The missing CDR3 end, 1 residue past where the read stops, is filled in from the germline J gene. The chain employs TRBV13-1 and TRBJ2-5; D perhaps matches TRBD2 (5 bases). The V end was cut by 2 bases, the J end by 1 base, with 8 bases between. The length of the CDR3 is 14 residues. The germline V gene has CDR1 NSHNY and CDR2 SYGAGN. The CDR3 reads CASSDRTYQDTQYF. The DNA read from the CDR3 is TGTGCCAGCAGTGACCGGACTTACCAAGACACCCAGTAC.

Worth noting for this clone: Genes and germline are mouse. The read gets to within 1 residue of the CDR3 end, and the germline J gene fills in the rest. This rearrangement joins TRBV15 to TRBJ2-4; 10 nucleotides agree with TRBD2. CDR3 length: 14 residues. CDR1 is SGHND and CDR2 is FRSKSL in the germline V gene. The V segment lost 4 bases and the J segment 4 bases; nucleotides outside the gene matches: 2. The CDR3 bases that were read are TGTGCCAGCAGTTCCGGACTGGGGGAAAACACCTTGTAC. This translates into CASSSGLGENTLY. In full, the CDR3 is CASSSGLGENTLYF.

Remarks on this clone: Gene and germline names: mouse. The CDR3 end lies 1 residue beyond the end of the read and is filled in from the germline J gene. The V call is TRBV23, the J call TRBJ2-1. The CDR3 consists of 15 residues. CDR1 and CDR2 from the germline V gene are KGHTA and FQNQQP. Partial CDR3 DNA: TGCTCCAGCAGTCAATCGGGGTGGGACTATGCTGAGCAGTTC. Its translation: CSSSQSGWDYAEQF. The entire CDR3 reads CSSSQSGWDYAEQFF.

This clone was seen only once. Mouse gene names apply. The CDR3 is cut off 1 residue early in the read; its end comes from the germline J gene. V gene TRBV26 combines with J gene TRBJ2-2, with D hard to call. This CDR3 is built from 14 residues. V was shortened by 3 bases and J by 1 base, with 6 bases between the two germline ends. CDR1 and CDR2 (germline): KGHPV, FQNQEV (reference sequence). The DNA read from the CDR3 is TGTGCCAGCAGTCTAGGCAAAAACACCGGGCAGCTCTAC. As protein: CASSLGKNTGQLY. The full-length CDR3 reads as CASSLGKNTGQLYF.

Note on this clone: Germline and genes: mouse. The read ends 1 residue early relative to the CDR3; the germline J gene fills the gap. The rearrangement links TRBV3 to TRBJ2-2; TRBD1 matches at 7 bases. Germline loops: CDR1 SNHLY, CDR2 FYNGKV (reference sequence). There are 14 residues in the CDR3. V shed 1 base, J shed 4 bases, and the junction held 0 bases outside the gene matches. Incomplete CDR3 DNA: TGTGCCAGCAGCTTAGACAGGGGCACCGGGCAGCTCTAC. Its protein is CASSLDRGTGQLY. Given in full, the CDR3 is CASSLDRGTGQLYF.

Note on this clone: Each gene name is a mouse one. The missing CDR3 end, 1 residue past where the read stops, is filled in from the germline J gene. This chain uses TRBV26 with TRBJ2-7; 8 bases match TRBD1. Losses at the gene ends were 3 bases for V and 7 bases for J; bases not matched to a gene: 2. Germline CDR1 is KGHPV and CDR2 is FQNQEV (reference sequence). The CDR3 is 12 amino acids. CDR3 protein: CASSLDRGEQYF. Incomplete CDR3 DNA: TGTGCCAGCAGTCTTGACAGGGGCGAACAGTAC.

Note on this clone: The genes are named according to mouse. The part of the CDR3 DNA that was read is TGTGCCAGCAGTCTAGGGGGGGCCTATGCTGAGCAGTTC. Encoded protein: CASSLGGAYAEQF. The entire CDR3 is CASSLGGAYAEQFF. This chain connects TRBV26 to TRBJ2-1; TRBD2 matches at 8 bases. The read ends 1 residue early relative to the CDR3; the germline J gene fills the gap. With 3 bases clipped from V and 3 bases from J, the junction kept 1 base outside the gene matches. Per germline, CDR1 KGHPV and CDR2 FQNQEV (reference sequence). This CDR3 comprises 14 residues.

This clone was counted a single time. The genes are named according to mouse. The read finishes 1 residue shy of the CDR3 end, and the germline J gene is used to complete it. The gene calls are TRBV4 and TRBJ1-6; 9 bases are shared with TRBD1. TRBJ1-6 is placed among ORFs of uncertain function. The ends lost 3 bases at V and 4 bases at J; junction bases unmatched: 1. Germline assignment: CDR1 LGHDT and CDR2 YNNKQL (reference sequence). The CDR3 has 15 residues. The part of the CDR3 DNA that was read is TGTGCCAGCAGCTACGGACAGGGGTATAATTCGCCCCTCTAC. Its protein is CASSYGQGYNSPLY. The entire CDR3 sequence reads CASSYGQGYNSPLYF.

This clone appeared a few times. These gene names are mouse names. The missing CDR3 end, 1 residue past where the read stops, is filled in from the germline J gene. This chain connects TRBV26 to TRBJ1-4, with TRBD1 matching over 7 bases. In germline, CDR1 is KGHPV, CDR2 FQNQEV (reference sequence). J lost 5 bases, V lost 6 bases, and 0 bases had no gene match. The CDR3 totals 12 residues. CDR3 DNA (partial): TGTGCCAGCAGACAGGGGAACGAAAGATTATTT. Translated, it gives CASRQGNERLF. In full, the CDR3 is CASRQGNERLFF.

This clone turned up a few times. Gene labels here are mouse ones. The CDR3 end falls 1 residue outside the read, so it is completed with the germline J gene. The chain uses TRBV13-1 and TRBJ2-7; 10 bases map to TRBD1. CDR1 and CDR2 from the germline V gene are NSHNY and SYGAGN. The CDR3 extends over 14 amino acids. V was clipped by 2 bases and J by 5 bases; unmatched bases: 4. The CDR3 sequence: CASSDAGQGHEQYF. The sequenced part of the CDR3 DNA is TGTGCCAGCAGTGACGCGGGACAGGGGCATGAACAGTAC.

This clone was counted a few times. Each gene name is a mouse one. From the germline J gene comes the end of the CDR3, since the read stops 1 residue before it. The rearrangement joins TRBV23 to TRBJ2-5. The CDR3 covers 12 residues. CDR1 and CDR2 from the germline V gene are KGHTA and FQNQQP. CDR3 bases read: TGCTCCAGCAGTCAATCCGGGCAGGACCAGTAC. This translates into CSSSQSGQDQY. The CDR3 as a whole reads CSSSQSGQDQYF.

As to this clone: The gene names here belong to mouse. CDR3 amino acids: CTCSAVTSAETLYF. The CDR3 DNA, read in part, is TGCACCTGCAGTGCAGTGACTAGTGCAGAAACGCTGTAT. The chain recombines TRBV1 with TRBJ2-3; D is unclear. The read terminates 1 residue before the CDR3 end, so the remaining end is supplied by the germline J gene. CDR1 and CDR2 (germline): NSQYPW, LRSPGD (reference sequence). This CDR3 comprises 14 residues. Trimming took off 1 base at V and 0 bases at J, with 5 bases between the two ends.

About this clone: Gene and germline names: mouse. The DNA ends 1 residue before the CDR3 does, and the rest of the CDR3 is filled in from the germline J gene. The chain links TRBV13-2 to TRBJ2-1; 8 bases are shared with TRBD2. The CDR3 runs 15 residues. Per germline, CDR1 NNHNN and CDR2 SYGAGS (reference sequence). J gave up 2 bases and V 0 bases, and 1 base lay outside the gene matches. Incomplete CDR3 DNA: TGTGCCAGCGGTGATGGGGGGGGCGACTATGCTGAGCAGTTC. The encoded protein is CASGDGGGDYAEQF. The entire CDR3 sequence reads CASGDGGGDYAEQFF.

In regard to this clone: These gene names are mouse names. The read is 1 residue too short to cover the CDR3 end, so that end is filled in from the germline J gene. This rearrangement joins TRBV3 to TRBJ1-1; 7 bases map to TRBD1. The CDR3 extends over 14 amino acids. Germline V gene sequence: CDR1 SNHLY, CDR2 FYNGKV (reference sequence). Trimming took 1 base from V and 1 from J; bases not matched to a gene: 0. CDR3 bases read: TGTGCCAGCAGCTTAGGACAGGGAAACACAGAAGTCTTC. This translates into CASSLGQGNTEVF. Given in full, the CDR3 is CASSLGQGNTEVFF.

Only one count was recorded for this clone. The gene names given are mouse names. The read terminates 1 residue ahead of where the CDR3 ends, so the germline J gene completes it. The V gene is TRBV31, the J gene TRBJ2-4; D could derive from TRBD1 or TRBD2 (5 bases each). The CDR3 loop spans 13 amino acids. V lost 0 bases to trimming and J lost 5 bases, with 9 bases between them. CDR1 and CDR2 (germline): GKSSPN, SITVG. The sequenced part of the CDR3 DNA is TGTGCCTGGAGTCTTCGGGGCCCAAACACCTTGTAC. It translates to CAWSLRGPNTLY. The whole CDR3 reads CAWSLRGPNTLYF.

This clone was detected a few times. The gene symbols are mouse symbols. The DNA ends 1 residue before the CDR3 does, and the rest of the CDR3 is filled in from the germline J gene. The chain is built from TRBV17 and TRBJ2-2; TRBD1 matches at 11 bases. The germline V gene has CDR1 MNHDT and CDR2 YYDKIL. V dropped 3 bases and J dropped 3; count of bases not matched to a gene: 0. CDR3 length: 15 residues. The part of the CDR3 DNA that was read is TGTGCTAGCAGTAGGGACAGGGGGCACACCGGGCAGCTCTAC. This translates into CASSRDRGHTGQLY. The entire CDR3 reads CASSRDRGHTGQLYF.

Worth noting for this clone: Mouse germline and gene names are used. Sequencing ends 1 residue short of the CDR3 end; the germline J gene provides the rest. The chain carries TRBV31 and TRBJ1-6, with TRBD1 identical over 9 bases. TRBJ1-6 falls under the ORF class, with uncertain function. This CDR3 contains 15 residues. V was clipped by 5 bases and J by 1 base; unmatched bases: 3. Per germline, CDR1 GKSSPN and CDR2 SITVG. CDR3 DNA (partial): TGTGCCTGGGGCGGACAGGGGTCCTATAATTCGCCCCTCTAC. Protein product: CAWGGQGSYNSPLY. The complete CDR3 reads CAWGGQGSYNSPLYF.

About this clone itself: Gene names denote mouse genes. The CDR3 is cut off 1 residue early in the read; its end comes from the germline J gene. The V gene is TRBV4, the J gene TRBJ2-2; D gene unclear. Germline V gives CDR1 LGHDT, CDR2 YNNKQL (reference sequence). Trimming took 6 bases from V and 5 from J, leaving 7 bases between them. The CDR3 runs 12 residues. CDR3 loop: CASSLRTGQLYF. The part of the CDR3 DNA that was read is TGTGCCAGCAGTCTCAGGACCGGGCAGCTCTAC. The complete variable domain, with remaining parts taken from reference TRBV4 and TRBJ2-2, reads ETAVFQTPNYHVTQVGNEVSFNCKQTLGHDTMYWYKQDSKKLLKIMFSYNNKQLIVNETVPRRFSPQSSDKAHLNLRIKSVEPEDSAVYLCASSLRTGQLYFGEGSKLTVL.